These 29 T cell receptor beta chains originate from one sample sequenced in a study of T cell responses to AZD1222 COVID-19 vaccine (dated by TCRdb to the early 2020s). The library was prepared using the immunoSEQ multiplex PCR assay. TCRdb stores this immuneACCESS table with in-frame sequences only. Part of the clones is absent; in the studies checked, under half of the shortfall reflects unresolved V genes, and no reason is known for the rest. The sample records about 120,000 clones, about 90% of which are singletons. The ten biggest clones cover roughly a tenth of the sample. This sample's time point label indicates: baseline before first vaccination. This sample comprised peripheral blood, obtained on day 0 of AZD1222 vaccination. These receptors all come from an adult in good health.

The chain employs TRBV3-1 (or the pseudogene TRBV3-2) and TRBJ2-1; 8 positions agree with TRBD2. J lost 9 bases, V lost 0 bases, and 1 base had no gene match. Germline V lookup: CDR1 LGHDT, CDR2 YNNKEL (reference sequence). This CDR3 comprises 13 residues. CDR3 protein: CASSQDRGGEQFF. The CDR3 DNA reads as TGTGCCAGCAGCCAAGATCGGGGGGGTGAGCAGTTCTTC.

The sample holds one count of this clone. The rearrangement links TRBV5-1 to TRBJ2-2; no reliable D call. The CDR3 is made up of 14 amino acids. CDR1 SGHRS and CDR2 YFSETQ come from the germline V gene. V gave up 5 bases and J gave up 5 bases, with 13 bases separating them. CDR3: CASRLEVLTGELFF. The DNA of the CDR3 is TGCGCCAGCAGACTTGAGGTCTTAACCGGGGAGCTGTTTTTT.

The CDR3, as DNA: TGTGCCAGCAGTTTAGGCTGGTCCAGCGGGAGGAGGGATGAGCAGTTCTTC. This encodes CASSLGWSSGRRDEQFF. This rearrangement joins TRBV27 to TRBJ2-1, with TRBD2 matching 9 bases. The ends lost 2 bases at V and 8 bases at J; junction bases unmatched: 13. This CDR3 contains 17 residues. Germline-derived CDR1 and CDR2 are MNHEY and SMNVEV (reference sequence).

This chain uses TRBV28 with TRBJ2-1; possibly TRBD2 for D (6 bases). This CDR3 has 14 residues. Trimming took off 6 bases at V and 4 bases at J, with 13 bases between the two ends. CDR1 and CDR2 from the germline V gene are MDHEN and SYDVKM. CDR3 residues: CASRPPGGYNEQFF. The CDR3 region has the DNA TGTGCCAGCAGACCCCCTGGGGGGTACAATGAGCAGTTCTTC.

This clone was seen a few times. The chain joins TRBV6-5 to TRBJ2-7; TRBD1 agrees at 8 bases. The CDR3 is made up of 14 amino acids. The V and J ends lost 7 bases and 2 bases, in that order; junction bases with no gene match: 7. The germline CDR1 and CDR2 sequences are MNHEY and SVGAGI. Written as DNA, the CDR3 is TGTGCCAGCACCAGAGACAGGGGAACCTACGAGCAGTACTTC. Translated: CASTRDRGTYEQYF.

The rearrangement joins TRBV10-2 to TRBJ2-5; no firm D call. V lost 8 bases, J lost 5 bases, and 12 bases lay in between. This CDR3 region has 12 residues. The germline CDR1 and CDR2 sequences are WSHSY and SAAADI. CDR3 residues: CASQEPGETQYF. The CDR3 DNA follows: TGCGCCAGCCAGGAACCCGGTGAGACCCAGTACTTC.

V gene TRBV24-1 combines with J gene TRBJ2-1; 7 nucleotides align to TRBD1. V trimming: 3 bases; J trimming: 3 bases; junction bases outside the gene matches: 7. CDR3 size: 16 residues. Germline V CDR1 and CDR2: KGHDR, SFDVKD. CDR3 in amino acids: CATSDNRDRDYNEQFF. CDR3 in DNA: TGTGCCACCAGTGATAACCGGGACAGAGACTACAATGAGCAGTTCTTC.

The chain recombines TRBV18 with TRBJ1-3; no firm D call. Germline V gene sequence: CDR1 KGHSH, CDR2 LQKENI. The CDR3 length is 16 residues. Trimming took 2 bases from V and 0 from J, leaving 11 bases between them. For the CDR3, the DNA is TGTGCCAGCTCACCAAGCAGCGGGAACTCTGGAAACACCATATATTTT. As protein: CASSPSSGNSGNTIYF.

V is TRBV9 and J is TRBJ1-1; D is unclear. The CDR3 runs 14 residues. Looked up from germline, CDR1 is SGDLS and CDR2 is YYNGEE. The V gene lost 0 bases and the J gene lost 4 bases, with 10 bases spanning the gap. The CDR3 sequence is CASSVGGLGTEAFF. CDR3 in DNA: TGTGCCAGCAGCGTAGGAGGGTTAGGCACTGAAGCTTTCTTT.

This clone was detected only once. The chain links TRBV6-6 to TRBJ2-5, with a tentative D call TRBD2 (5 bases). CDR3 length: 13 residues. V was shortened by 5 bases and J by 4 bases, with 11 bases between the two germline ends. Germline assignment: CDR1 MNHNY and CDR2 SVGAGI (reference sequence). DNA for the CDR3: TGTGCCAGCAGTCCGGGGAACCCAGAGACCCAGTACTTC. This codes for CASSPGNPETQYF.

The sample holds one count of this clone. The gene calls are TRBV27 and TRBJ1-3; D unresolved. V dropped 6 bases and J dropped 4 bases, with 13 bases sitting between them. The CDR3 extends over 14 amino acids. Germline CDR1 and CDR2: MNHEY and SMNVEV (reference sequence). CDR3 residues: CASRSRPSGNTIYF. The CDR3 DNA reads as TGTGCCAGCAGATCCCGGCCTTCAGGAAACACCATATATTTT.

The rearrangement uses TRBV19 and TRBJ2-1, with D hard to call. From germline, CDR1 is LNHDA and CDR2 SQIVND (reference sequence). The CDR3 has 15 amino acids. V shed 6 bases and J shed 0 bases, with 12 bases lying between them. This chain's CDR3 is CASSPDRSSYNEQFF. CDR3 DNA sequence: TGTGCCAGTAGCCCGGACCGGAGCTCCTACAATGAGCAGTTCTTC.

The rearrangement links TRBV29-1 to TRBJ2-6, with 8 bases aligning to TRBD1. V lost 4 bases to trimming and J lost 0 bases; unmatched junction nucleotides: 17. Looked up from germline, CDR1 is SQVTM and CDR2 is ANQGSEA. This CDR3 comprises 20 residues. The CDR3 sequence is CSVVGTGYPKPSSGANVLTF. The DNA of the CDR3 is TGCAGCGTTGTCGGGACAGGTTACCCCAAGCCCTCCTCTGGGGCCAACGTCCTGACTTTC.

The chain employs TRBV9 and TRBJ2-5; no reliable D call. From germline, CDR1 is SGDLS and CDR2 YYNGEE. The germline V and J ends were trimmed by 1 base and 3 bases, with 4 bases remaining between them. The CDR3 sequence is 12 residues long. Written as DNA, the CDR3 is TGTGCCAGCAGCGTAACGGAAGAGACCCAGTACTTC. Its translation: CASSVTEETQYF. Full variable domain (remainder filled in from reference TRBV9 and TRBJ2-5): DSGVTQTPKHLITATGQRVTLRCSPRSGDLSVYWYQQSLDQGLQFLIQYYNGEERAKGNILERFSAQQFPDLHSELNLSSLELGDSALYFCASSVTEETQYFGPGTRLLVL.

This clone is judged medium-sized. The chain couples TRBV24-1 to TRBJ2-7; 9 positions match TRBD1. The J segment lost 2 bases and the V segment lost 6 bases, leaving 7 bases of the junction unmatched. Germline V gives CDR1 KGHDR, CDR2 SFDVKD. This CDR3 has 15 residues. The CDR3 DNA is TGTGCCACCAGTCAGACCGGGACAGGGACCTACGAGCAGTACTTC. It codes for CATSQTGTGTYEQYF.

V is TRBV28 and J is TRBJ2-7; 9 positions match TRBD1. Germline values: CDR1 MDHEN, CDR2 SYDVKM. V lost 5 bases to trimming and J lost 4 bases; unmatched junction nucleotides: 9. The CDR3 extends over 15 amino acids. The CDR3: CASSPTGTGWYEQYF. The CDR3, as DNA: TGTGCCAGCAGTCCAACCGGGACAGGGTGGTACGAGCAGTACTTC.

This chain connects TRBV3-1 (or the pseudogene TRBV3-2) to TRBJ1-2; D gene uncertain. The CDR3 extends over 14 amino acids. V dropped 3 bases and J dropped 1 base, with 9 bases sitting between them. Germline V gene sequence: CDR1 LGHDT, CDR2 YNNKEL (reference sequence). Written as DNA, the CDR3 is TGTGCCAGCAGCCAGCTGGACCTTAACTATGGCTACACCTTC. Its translation: CASSQLDLNYGYTF.

The CDR3 reads CASSKHRGASTDTQYF. The CDR3 coding sequence is TGTGCCAGCAGTAAACACAGGGGCGCTAGCACAGATACGCAGTATTTT. The chain joins TRBV7-9 to TRBJ2-3, with 7 positions matching TRBD1. The CDR3 covers 16 residues. J gave up 0 bases and V 6 bases, and 9 bases lay outside the gene matches. The germline V gene has CDR1 SEHNR and CDR2 FQNEAQ (reference sequence).

This rearrangement joins TRBV7-2 to TRBJ2-2; D gene unclear. V lost 3 bases and J 0 bases, leaving 2 bases between the germline ends. The CDR3 covers 13 residues. Germline loops: CDR1 SGHTA, CDR2 FQGNSA. The CDR3 DNA sequence: TGTGCCAGCAGCTTCTCGAACACCGGGGAGCTGTTTTTT. It encodes CASSFSNTGELFF. The full variable domain, completed using reference TRBV7-2 and TRBJ2-2, is GAGVSQSPSNKVTEKGKDVELRCDPISGHTALYWYRQSLGQGLEFLIYFQGNSAPDKSGLPSDRFSAERTGGSVSTLTIQRTQQEDSAVYLCASSFSNTGELFFGEGSRLTVL.

The table lists this clone with a few counts. V and J are TRBV7-3 and TRBJ2-1; 8 positions match TRBD2. This CDR3 is built from 14 residues. CDR1 is SGHTA, CDR2 FQGTGA, per germline. J gave up 4 bases and V 11 bases, and 10 bases lay outside the gene matches. CDR3 sequence (DNA): TGTGCCGTTATCCGAGCGGGAGAGTACAATGAGCAGTTCTTC. Residues: CAVIRAGEYNEQFF.

CDR3 in DNA: TGTGCCAGCAGCTCAGGGACTAGCGGGGAAAAGACCCAGTACTTC. Translating it yields CASSSGTSGEKTQYF. This chain connects TRBV7-9 to TRBJ2-5; 13 nucleotides align to TRBD2. The V gene end was trimmed by 4 bases and the J gene end by 6 bases; junction bases not matched to a gene: 5. Per the germline V gene, CDR1 is SEHNR and CDR2 is FQNEAQ (reference sequence). This CDR3 has 15 amino acids.

The CDR3 loop is CASSQDRPLGATYNSPLHF. CDR3 coding DNA: TGCGCCAGCAGCCAAGATCGCCCGCTGGGGGCGACCTATAATTCACCCCTCCACTTT. The rearrangement joins TRBV4-1 to TRBJ1-6; tentative D call: TRBD1 (6 bases). The CDR3 is 19 amino acids. The ends were cut back, 0 bases at V and 2 bases at J, with 17 bases in the middle. CDR1 and CDR2 (germline): MGHRA, YSYEKL.

The genes are TRBV19 and TRBJ2-2; 9 bases map to TRBD1. From germline, CDR1 is LNHDA and CDR2 SQIVND (reference sequence). The CDR3 has 14 residues. In DNA form, the CDR3 reads TGTGCTACCGGGACAGGGATTAACACCGGGGAGCTGTTTTTT. Its protein product is CATGTGINTGELFF. Based on the CDR3 plus reference TRBV19 and TRBJ2-2, the full variable domain is DGGITQSPKYLFRKEGQNVTLSCEQNLNHDAMYWYRQDPGQGLRLIYYSQIVNDFQKGDIAEGYSVSREKKESFPLTVTSAQKNPTAFYLCATGTGINTGELFFGEGSRLTVL.

The CDR3 bases are TGTGCCAGCAGCCAAGGTGACCGGGACACAACCTACGAGCAGTACTTC. This sequence encodes CASSQGDRDTTYEQYF. V gene TRBV4-2 combines with J gene TRBJ2-7, with a possible D match to TRBD1 (6 bases). Per the germline V gene, CDR1 is LGHNA and CDR2 is YNFKEQ. V lost 1 base and J lost 2, with 15 bases in between. The length of the CDR3 is 16 residues.

This rearrangement joins TRBV12-3 or TRBV12-4 to TRBJ2-2, with D hard to call. This CDR3 region has 11 residues. V lost 7 bases and J lost 4, with 4 bases in between. The CDR3 loop is CASTTTGELFF. The CDR3 DNA reads as TGTGCCAGCACAACCACCGGGGAGCTGTTTTTT.

V gene TRBV2 combines with J gene TRBJ2-7; possible D gene TRBD1, 6 bases. This CDR3 contains 16 residues. Germline-derived CDR1 and CDR2 are SNHLY and FYNNEI. Trimming took off 4 bases at V and 4 bases at J, with 20 bases between the two ends. The CDR3 nucleotides read TGTGCCAGCAGTGGGATCCTGGGGACAAGACCTTACGAGCAGTACTTC. This translates into CASSGILGTRPYEQYF.

The chain is built from TRBV9 and TRBJ2-1; 10 bases align to TRBD2. This CDR3 has 18 amino acids. After removal of 4 bases from V and 10 bases from J, the junction contained 20 bases not matched to a gene. Germline lookup yields CDR1 SGDLS and CDR2 YYNGEE. The CDR3 bases are TGTGCCAGCAGCCCCCGGACAGTTGGACTAGCGGCCGACTGGGAGCAGTTCTTC. This sequence encodes CASSPRTVGLAADWEQFF.

The CDR3 nucleotides read TGTGCCAGCAGCGTATCCGGACTAGCGGGGGGAGAGACCCAGTACTTC. Translating it yields CASSVSGLAGGETQYF. The V call is TRBV7-3, the J call TRBJ2-5; 14 bases agree with TRBD2. Germline-derived CDR1 and CDR2 are SGHTA and FQGTGA. The V segment lost 5 bases and the J segment 4 bases; nucleotides outside the gene matches: 6. CDR3 length: 16 amino acids. The variable domain in full, completed from reference TRBV7-3 and TRBJ2-5, reads GAGVSQTPSNKVTEKGKYVELRCDPISGHTALYWYRQSLGQGPEFLIYFQGTGAADDSGLPNDRFFAVRPEGSVSTLKIQRTERGDSAVYLCASSVSGLAGGETQYFGPGTRLLVL.

The rearrangement uses TRBV2 and TRBJ2-7; 11 bases are shared with TRBD1. The length of the CDR3 is 14 residues. With 8 bases clipped from V and 3 bases from J, the junction kept 6 bases outside the gene matches. Germline V gene lookup returns CDR1 SNHLY and CDR2 FYNNEI. CDR3 sequence (DNA): TGTGCCAGCTACGAGGACAGGGGGCTCTACGAGCAGTACTTC. Its translation is CASYEDRGLYEQYF. Supplemented by reference TRBV2 and TRBJ2-7, the full variable domain reads EPEVTQTPSHQVTQMGQEVILRCVPISNHLYFYWYRQILGQKVEFLVSFYNNEISEKSEIFDDQFSVERPDGSNFTLKIRSTKLEDSAMYFCASYEDRGLYEQYFGPGTRLTVT.